Presented here are 24 T cell receptor beta chains from one specimen sequenced in a study of cytomegalovirus exposure and HLA in healthy donors. In the PCR, 60 Vbeta and 13 Jbeta primers were used. The method was immunoSEQ multiplex PCR; TCRdb's version includes in-frame clones alone and lacks a portion of them. The data hold about 130,000 clones, with approximately 78% observed a single time. The material sequenced was PBMCs. Source of these receptors: a man aged 40-55 years in good health and CMV-seronegative.

The chain joins TRBV7-2 to TRBJ1-1, with TRBD1 as a possible D gene (5 bases). V gave up 5 bases and J gave up 0 bases, with 10 bases separating them. The CDR3 sequence is 14 residues long. CDR1 and CDR2 (germline): SGHTA, FQGNSA. For the CDR3, the DNA is TGTGCCAGCAGCACTCGACAGTTGAACACTGAAGCTTTCTTT. Protein: CASSTRQLNTEAFF.

The chain has TRBV11-2 and TRBJ1-5; D remains unclear. This CDR3 is 14 amino acids long. Trimming took off 2 bases at V and 0 bases at J, with 5 bases between the two ends. Germline CDR1 and CDR2: SGHAT and FQNNGV. DNA for the CDR3: TGTGCCAGCAGCTTATCAGATAGCAATCAGCCCCAGCATTTT. This encodes CASSLSDSNQPQHF.

The gene calls are TRBV5-1 and TRBJ2-2, with D possibly being TRBD1 (5 bases). The CDR3 loop spans 14 amino acids. Looked up from germline, CDR1 is SGHRS and CDR2 is YFSETQ. V gave up 0 bases and J gave up 8 bases, with 11 bases separating them. CDR3 sequence reads: CASSLENRPGELFF. CDR3 sequence (DNA): TGCGCCAGCAGCTTGGAGAACAGGCCAGGGGAGCTGTTTTTT.

This chain links TRBV5-1 with TRBJ1-2, with a possible D match to TRBD1 (6 bases). CDR3 length equals 14 residues. Germline-derived CDR1 and CDR2 are SGHRS and YFSETQ. Trimming took off 4 bases at V and 5 bases at J, with 15 bases between the two ends. CDR3 DNA sequence: TGCGCCAGCAGCCCAATGGGGGCAGGGTATGGCTACACCTTC. Translated: CASSPMGAGYGYTF.

The chain has TRBV30 and TRBJ2-5; possibly TRBD2 for D (5 bases). The germline CDR1 and CDR2 sequences are GTSNPN and SVGIG (reference sequence). The CDR3 covers 15 residues. The germline V and J ends were trimmed by 8 bases and 9 bases, with 28 bases remaining between them. The CDR3 reads CALGITDVRGSAQYF. The CDR3 coding sequence is TGTGCCCTGGGAATAACGGACGTCCGTGGGAGTGCCCAGTACTTC.

This clone was seen only once. The chain links TRBV7-2 to TRBJ2-1; D perhaps matches TRBD1 (6 bases). Per the germline V gene, CDR1 is SGHTA and CDR2 is FQGNSA. The ends were cut back, 5 bases at V and 5 bases at J, with 13 bases in the middle. This CDR3 is 14 amino acids long. The CDR3 sequence: CASSIRSGDNEQFF. CDR3 DNA: TGTGCCAGCAGCATCCGGTCAGGGGACAATGAGCAGTTCTTC. Full variable domain (remainder filled in from reference TRBV7-2 and TRBJ2-1): GAGVSQSPSNKVTEKGKDVELRCDPISGHTALYWYRQSLGQGLEFLIYFQGNSAPDKSGLPSDRFSAERTGGSVSTLTIQRTQQEDSAVYLCASSIRSGDNEQFFGPGTRLTVL.

With regard to this clone: Other DNA sequences from this sample encode an identical CDR3 as well. The chain couples TRBV5-1 to TRBJ1-2; 7 nucleotides match TRBD1. The junction had 4 bases not matched to a gene; V was cut back by 4 bases and J by 4 bases. CDR3 length equals 13 residues. Germline loops: CDR1 SGHRS, CDR2 YFSETQ. Written as DNA, the CDR3 is TGCGCCAGCAGCCTGGGACAGACCTATGGCTACACCTTC. It translates to CASSLGQTYGYTF. Using reference TRBV5-1 and TRBJ1-2 for the parts outside the CDR3, the full variable domain is KAGVTQTPRYLIKTRGQQVTLSCSPISGHRSVSWYQQTPGQGLQFLFEYFSETQRNKGNFPGRFSGRQFSNSRSEMNVSTLELGDSALYLCASSLGQTYGYTFGSGTRLTVV.

This chain links TRBV5-5 with TRBJ2-7, with 10 bases lining up with TRBD2. The CDR3 length is 17 residues. V was clipped by 3 bases and J by 7 bases; unmatched bases: 16. Germline V CDR1 and CDR2: SGHKS, YYEKEE (reference sequence). The CDR3 spells CASSSTAGGTRLGEQYF. The CDR3 region has the DNA TGTGCCAGCAGCTCCACAGCGGGGGGGACACGACTCGGGGAGCAGTACTTC. Filled out from reference TRBV5-5 and TRBJ2-7, the complete variable domain reads DAGVTQSPTHLIKTRGQQVTLRCSPISGHKSVSWYQQVLGQGPQFIFQYYEKEERGRGNFPDRFSARQFPNYSSELNVNALLLGDSALYLCASSSTAGGTRLGEQYFGPGTRLTVT.

This chain joins TRBV6-4 and TRBJ2-3, with D perhaps matching TRBD2 (6 bases). This CDR3 is built from 13 residues. Trimming took off 5 bases at V and 3 bases at J, with 9 bases between the two ends. Per the germline V gene, CDR1 is MRHNA and CDR2 is SNTAGT. The CDR3 DNA reads TGTGCCAGCAGTTCACGGGGGACAGATACGCAGTATTTT. As protein: CASSSRGTDTQYF.

The genes are TRBV28 and TRBJ1-1; D is undetermined. Germline values: CDR1 MDHEN, CDR2 SYDVKM. Trimming removed 7 bases at V and 1 base at J, with 13 bases between. The CDR3 runs to 14 residues. This CDR3 is CASNPSPRNTEAFF. CDR3 nucleotide sequence: TGTGCCAGCAACCCCAGTCCCAGGAACACTGAAGCTTTCTTT.

This chain uses TRBV7-2 with TRBJ1-5; 8 bases line up with TRBD1. The germline gives CDR1 SGHTA, CDR2 FQGNSA. This CDR3 is built from 14 residues. V was clipped by 5 bases and J by 6 bases; unmatched bases: 6. In DNA form, the CDR3 reads TGTGCCAGCAGCCAAGACAGGGGCGGTCAGCCCCAGCATTTT. This translates into CASSQDRGGQPQHF.

The chain has TRBV4-3 and TRBJ1-1, with TRBD1 matching over 7 bases. CDR1 LGHNA and CDR2 YSLEER come from the germline V gene. V lost 3 bases, J lost 6 bases, and 10 bases stayed unmatched. The CDR3 is made up of 15 amino acids. CDR3 in DNA: TGCGCCAGCAGCCAGGATTGGACAGGTCGGGCTGAAGCTTTCTTT. Residues: CASSQDWTGRAEAFF.

The chain has TRBV7-9 and TRBJ1-5; possibly TRBD1 for D (5 bases). Trimming stripped 2 bases from V and 5 bases from J, with 13 bases between. The CDR3 has 15 amino acids. The germline V gene encodes CDR1 SEHNR and CDR2 FQNEAQ (reference sequence). CDR3 loop: CASSLTTEPHQPQHF. The CDR3 DNA follows: TGTGCCAGCAGCTTAACGACAGAGCCGCATCAGCCCCAGCATTTT.

This clone appeared a few times. This chain joins TRBV4-3 and TRBJ2-3; D is unresolved. Germline CDR1 LGHNA, CDR2 YSLEER. The CDR3 has 15 amino acids. Deletions cut 0 bases from V and 4 bases from J, with 11 bases between. The CDR3 protein is CASSQDGRLADTQYF. CDR3 in DNA: TGCGCCAGCAGCCAAGACGGTCGTTTGGCAGATACGCAGTATTTT.

The rearrangement links TRBV7-9 to TRBJ1-6, with 7 nucleotides matching TRBD1. Germline lookup yields CDR1 SEHNR and CDR2 FQNEAQ (reference sequence). With 6 bases clipped from V and 5 bases from J, the junction kept 4 bases outside the gene matches. The CDR3 runs to 14 residues. The CDR3 DNA follows: TGTGCCAGCAGGACAGACAGGGATAATTCACCCCTCCACTTT. Amino acid sequence: CASRTDRDNSPLHF. Based on the CDR3 plus reference TRBV7-9 and TRBJ1-6, the full variable domain is DTGVSQNPRHKITKRGQNVTFRCDPISEHNRLYWYRQTLGQGPEFLTYFQNEAQLEKSRLLSDRFSAERPKGSFSTLEIQRTEQGDSAMYLCASRTDRDNSPLHFGNGTRLTVT.

The rearrangement links TRBV2 to TRBJ2-7; no definite D call. The V end lost 3 bases, the J end lost 2 bases, and 11 bases lay between the germline ends. This CDR3 comprises 14 residues. Germline V gives CDR1 SNHLY, CDR2 FYNNEI. This CDR3 is CASSDGRPPYEQYF. The CDR3 coding sequence is TGTGCCAGCAGTGACGGCAGGCCTCCCTACGAGCAGTACTTC. Full variable domain (outside the CDR3, taken from reference TRBV2 and TRBJ2-7): EPEVTQTPSHQVTQMGQEVILRCVPISNHLYFYWYRQILGQKVEFLVSFYNNEISEKSEIFDDQFSVERPDGSNFTLKIRSTKLEDSAMYFCASSDGRPPYEQYFGPGTRLTVT.

This sequence joins TRBV9 and TRBJ2-4; D is perhaps TRBD1 (5 bases). The germline V gene encodes CDR1 SGDLS and CDR2 YYNGEE. This CDR3 is 16 amino acids long. The V end was cut by 3 bases, the J end by 4 bases, with 17 bases between. In DNA, the CDR3 is TGTGCCAGCAGCGAGGGGATCGACCGGATAAAAAACATTCAGTACTTC. Amino acids: CASSEGIDRIKNIQYF.

V usage is TRBV7-8 and J usage is TRBJ1-2, with 8 positions matching TRBD1. The V gene's germline CDR1 is SGHVS and CDR2 FQNEAQ. V was pared by 0 bases and J by 6 bases, with 9 bases of the junction left unmatched. The CDR3 is 16 residues long. The CDR3 nucleotides are TGTGCCAGCAGCTTAGCCCGGACAGGGCCATTGGATGGCTACACCTTC. The encoded protein is CASSLARTGPLDGYTF.

The chain combines TRBV7-9 with TRBJ1-2; 7 bases map to TRBD1. V gave up 5 bases and J gave up 5 bases; unmatched junction bases: 8. CDR1 SEHNR and CDR2 FQNEAQ come from the germline V gene (reference sequence). There are 14 residues in the CDR3. CDR3 sequence reads: CASSPPDRIYGYTF. Written as DNA, the CDR3 is TGTGCCAGCAGCCCGCCGGACAGGATTTATGGCTACACCTTC.

This chain uses TRBV5-1 with TRBJ2-5; 7 bases are a match to TRBD1. The germline CDR1 and CDR2 sequences are SGHRS and YFSETQ. The CDR3 totals 14 residues. J was trimmed by 2 bases and V by 6 bases; bases with no gene match: 7. CDR3 nucleotide sequence: TGCGCCAGCAAATACCAGGGGGAACAAGAGACCCAGTACTTC. It translates to CASKYQGEQETQYF.

V and J are TRBV6-6 and TRBJ2-7; no reliable D call. Germline V CDR1 and CDR2: MNHNY, SVGAGI (reference sequence). V was cut by 0 bases and J by 0 bases, with 9 bases left in between. The CDR3 extends over 15 amino acids. CDR3 region: CASSYSSVGSYEQYF. CDR3 DNA sequence: TGTGCCAGCAGTTACTCGTCCGTCGGCTCCTACGAGCAGTACTTC.

The rearrangement joins TRBV6-1 to TRBJ2-7; 9 bases line up with TRBD2. The germline V gene encodes CDR1 MNHNS and CDR2 SASEGT. The CDR3 length is 16 residues. V was clipped by 1 base and J by 0 bases; unmatched bases: 4. The chain's CDR3 is CASSEVLAGSSYEQYF. CDR3 bases: TGTGCCAGCAGTGAAGTCCTAGCGGGGAGCTCCTACGAGCAGTACTTC.

The CDR3 here is CASTTGTGNGYTF. As DNA, the CDR3 is TGTGCCAGTACTACCGGGACAGGGAATGGCTACACCTTC. This chain connects TRBV19 to TRBJ1-2; 9 positions agree with TRBD1. This CDR3 contains 13 residues. V gave up 7 bases and J gave up 6 bases; unmatched junction bases: 6. Germline V gene sequence: CDR1 LNHDA, CDR2 SQIVND (reference sequence).

The chain recombines TRBV6-5 with TRBJ2-2, with 7 bases identical to TRBD1. The germline V gene encodes CDR1 MNHEY and CDR2 SVGAGI. V lost 6 bases to trimming and J lost 4 bases; unmatched junction nucleotides: 5. CDR3 length equals 14 residues. CDR3 sequence reads: CASRFSGGTGELFF. The CDR3 DNA reads as TGTGCCAGCAGATTCTCAGGGGGCACCGGGGAGCTGTTTTTT.